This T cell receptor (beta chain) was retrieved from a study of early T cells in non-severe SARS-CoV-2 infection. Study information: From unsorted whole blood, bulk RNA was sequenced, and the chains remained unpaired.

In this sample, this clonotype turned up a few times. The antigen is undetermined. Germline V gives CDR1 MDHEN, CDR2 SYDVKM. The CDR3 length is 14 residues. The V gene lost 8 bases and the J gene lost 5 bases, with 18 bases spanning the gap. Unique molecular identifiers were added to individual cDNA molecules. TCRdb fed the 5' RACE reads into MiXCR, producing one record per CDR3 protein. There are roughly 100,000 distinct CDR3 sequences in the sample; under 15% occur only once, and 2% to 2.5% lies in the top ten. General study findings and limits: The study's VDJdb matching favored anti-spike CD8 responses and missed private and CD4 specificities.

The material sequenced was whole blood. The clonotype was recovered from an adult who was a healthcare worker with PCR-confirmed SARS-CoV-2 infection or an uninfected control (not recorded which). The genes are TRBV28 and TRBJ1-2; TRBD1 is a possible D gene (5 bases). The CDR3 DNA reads TGTGCCAGCTTGGGGCCGGCAGGCTCGTATGGCTACACCTTC. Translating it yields CASLGPAGSYGYTF.